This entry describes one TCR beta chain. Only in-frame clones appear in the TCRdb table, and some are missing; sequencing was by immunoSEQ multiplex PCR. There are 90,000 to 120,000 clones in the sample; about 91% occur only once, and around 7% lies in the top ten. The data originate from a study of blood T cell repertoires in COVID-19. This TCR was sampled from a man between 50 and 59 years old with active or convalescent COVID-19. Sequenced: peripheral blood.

The CDR3, as DNA: TGTGCCTGGTTAGGGCCCGGGACTGCTGGAAACACCATATATTTT. This sequence encodes CAWLGPGTAGNTIYF. The V and J genes are TRBV30 and TRBJ1-3; D perhaps matches TRBD1 (5 bases). This CDR3 is built from 15 residues. Germline V CDR1 and CDR2: GTSNPN, SVGIG (reference sequence). Trimming removed 5 bases from V and 2 bases from J, with 16 bases in between.